The present T cell receptor beta chain was sequenced within a study of T cell repertoires in cytomegalovirus infection (dated by TCRdb to about 2019). Study-wide context: Alongside well-studied HLA-B-restricted epitopes, the peptide stimulations were aimed at recently identified HLA-C-restricted CMV epitopes, whose presentation resists viral immunomodulation. Donor HLA type was relevant to the analysis, because carriage of CMV infection together with the matching HLA type was indicated by public TCR beta signatures. What the authors observed across the whole study: In both this cohort and an independent roughly 400-donor cohort, the cumulative frequency of public TCR beta family members distinguished carriers of CMV infection plus the relevant HLA type. The ex vivo response was dominated by HLA-C-restricted CMV-specific TCR beta clonotypes, which also provided the single most frequent clonotype in two of eight donors.

This clonotype has just one count. What antigen it recognizes has not been identified. Base qualities are not recorded, but no much larger clone differs from it by a single base. One read alone makes for weak evidence. The treatment or condition label, read with the paper, signifies: in vitro stimulation with specific CMV peptide epitopes to enrich CMV-specific T cells. CDR1 and CDR2, per the germline V gene (reference sequence), are DFQATT and SNEGSKA. V and J are truncated by 4 bases and 0 bases respectively, leaving an intervening sequence of 19 bases. The CDR3 runs 16 residues from the cysteine to the phenylalanine. The only DNA kept is the CDR3, 48 bases in frame from the first base. Instrument on record: Illumina HiSeq 1500. TCRdb cleaned the public reads at Q25 with fastp, built clones with MiXCR and kept in-frame beta chains. Identical CDR3 protein sequences are pooled into one entry, listed with their most common genes and DNA. Recorded for this sample are around 570,000 distinct CDR3 sequences; approximately 40% of them occurred a single time. About 46% of the sample goes to the ten largest clones.

The source of this sequence is a human donor in good health (CMV status not recorded). Some clones in this sample may be carry-over from other donors' samples. The chain is encoded by TRBV20-1 joined to TRBJ2-7; 6 matching bases give a weak D call of TRBD2. This specimen was cultured PBMCs, taken from culture after CMV antigen stimulation. In nucleotides, the sequence is TGCAGTGCTATGGGACTGGTGGGAACTGTCTCCTACGAGCAGTACTTC. Its protein product is CSAMGLVGTVSYEQYF.